A single sample gave rise to the 6 T cell receptor beta chains below, sequenced in a study of response to subunit inactivated influenza vaccine. MiXCR, run by TCRdb on the RT-PCR reads, gives a single entry per CDR3 protein. The sample consists of 650,000 to 800,000 distinct CDR3 sequences, less than 20% of them appearing once. This specimen was PBMCs from blood, taken 5 to 6 days after vaccination. The source is a middle-aged man who received an inactivated influenza vaccine.

This clonotype has only a few counts. V usage is TRBV29-1 and J usage is TRBJ2-3; unclear D gene. V lost 4 bases to trimming and J lost 0 bases, with 11 bases between them. The CDR3 is made up of 14 amino acids. Germline loops: CDR1 SQVTM, CDR2 ANQGSEA. CDR3 protein: CSVGLSSSTDTQYF. CDR3 nucleotide sequence: TGCAGCGTTGGATTGAGTTCTAGCACAGATACGCAGTATTTT.

This clonotype occurred many times. DNA of the CDR3: TGCGCCAGCAGCCAATATACCGGGACAATTATGGAGCAGTACTTC. Residues: CASSQYTGTIMEQYF. V is TRBV5-1 and J is TRBJ2-7, with D perhaps TRBD1 (6 bases). The CDR3 has 15 amino acids. The germline gives CDR1 SGHRS, CDR2 YFSETQ. Trimming removed 4 bases from V and 7 bases from J, with 21 bases in between.

The V gene is TRBV9, the J gene TRBJ2-7; 10 bases map to TRBD2. Trimming took 4 bases from V and 4 from J; bases not matched to a gene: 11. CDR1 SGDLS and CDR2 YYNGEE come from the germline V gene. CDR3 length: 16 amino acids. The DNA for the CDR3 is TGTGCCAGCAGCCCGACGTGGGCTAGCGGGAGTTACGAGCAGTACTTC. Translated, it gives CASSPTWASGSYEQYF.

This rearrangement joins TRBV12-3 or TRBV12-4 to TRBJ1-5, with 7 bases fitting TRBD1. The V gene end was trimmed by 4 bases and the J gene end by 5 bases; junction bases not matched to a gene: 5. CDR3 size: 14 residues. CDR3 in DNA: TGTGCCAGCAGTTCGGACAGGACTTATCAGCCCCAGCATTTT. This gives the protein CASSSDRTYQPQHF.

The rearrangement uses TRBV7-2 and TRBJ2-5, with TRBD2 matching 8 bases. The CDR3 runs to 14 residues. Unmatched junction bases numbered 6, after V lost 5 bases and J lost 4 bases. Germline CDR1 SGHTA, CDR2 FQGNSA. In nucleotides, the CDR3 is TGTGCCAGCAGCGCCGGGGGGGCCAGAGAGACCCAGTACTTC. Its protein product is CASSAGGARETQYF.

Only a few counts were recorded for this clonotype. The CDR3 nucleotides are TGCAGTGCTAGAAGATTAGAGCGGGGGCCCTTAGATGAGCAGTTCTTC. It translates to CSARRLERGPLDEQFF. The J gene is TRBJ2-1, the V gene TRBV20-1; 8 bases match TRBD2. With 2 bases clipped from V and 8 bases from J, the junction kept 14 bases outside the gene matches. The CDR3 is 16 residues long. CDR1 and CDR2 from the germline V gene are DFQATT and SNEGSKA (reference sequence).